The rows below give T cell receptor beta chains drawn from one sample of a study of tissue T cells after allogeneic stem cell transplantation. Assay: immunoSEQ multiplex PCR; the TCRdb copy retains only in-frame clones and omits some. The sample includes 950 to 1,500 clones, 70% seen only once; the top ten take around 25%. This sample comprised skin, obtained at autopsy. These receptors were collected from a male patient over 55 with steroid-refractory graft-versus-host disease after an allogeneic stem cell transplant. Some T cells could come from the graft donor. Each CDR3 is given with its conserved first and last residue. D genes are given only for firm matches. Expanded clones are given a class, and other clones once, few, many or no size at all.

abundance | j_gene | d_gene | v_gene | CDR3aa | CDR3nt
- | TRBJ1-1 | TRBD1 | TRBV15 | CATSRGTGYKYTEAFF | TGTGCCACCAGCAGAGGGACAGGGTATAAGTATACTGAAGCTTTCTTT
- | TRBJ2-2 | TRBD2 | TRBV7-6 | CASSLGLAANTGELFF | TGTGCCAGCAGCTTAGGACTAGCGGCAAACACCGGGGAGCTGTTTTTT
large | TRBJ2-2 | - | TRBV7-9 | CASSSWGNTGELFF | TGTGCCAGCAGCTCCTGGGGGAACACCGGGGAGCTGTTTTTT
- | TRBJ2-6 | - | TRBV9 | CASSVEGSGANVLTF | TGTGCCAGCAGCGTGGAAGGCTCTGGGGCCAACGTCCTGACTTTC
- | TRBJ2-7 | TRBD1 | TRBV6-5 | CASSYGTGNYEQYF | TGTGCCAGCAGTTACGGGACAGGGAACTACGAGCAGTACTTC
- | TRBJ1-2 | - | TRBV2 | CASKQAAYGYTF | TGTGCCAGCAAACAGGCCGCCTATGGCTACACCTTC
- | TRBJ2-7 | - | TRBV11-1 | CASSLATASYEQYF | TGTGCCAGCAGCTTAGCCACAGCCTCCTACGAGCAGTACTTC
few | TRBJ1-2 | - | TRBV5-6 | CASSLSQLYGYTF | TGTGCCAGCAGCTTGAGTCAGCTCTATGGCTACACCTTC
- | TRBJ1-4 | - | TRBV18 | CASSPSRYEKLFF | TGTGCCAGCTCACCCAGCCGGTACGAAAAACTGTTTTTT
few | TRBJ2-5 | - | TRBV7-8 | CASSPTRIRETQYF | TGTGCCAGCAGCCCCACTAGGATTCGAGAGACCCAGTACTTC
- | TRBJ2-5 | - | TRBV19 | CASALMGGAETQYF | TGTGCCAGTGCGTTGATGGGGGGGGCCGAGACCCAGTACTTC
- | TRBJ1-4 | - | TRBV7-8 | CASSPGRNEKLFF | TGTGCCAGCAGCCCCGGACGGAATGAAAAACTGTTTTTT
- | TRBJ1-5 | - | TRBV9 | CASSVEGVGGQPQHF | TGTGCCAGCAGCGTAGAGGGGGTGGGGGGGCAGCCCCAGCATTTT
- | TRBJ2-1 | - | TRBV5-1 | CASSLALDSSSYNEQFF | TGCGCCAGCAGCTTGGCCTTAGACTCGAGCTCCTACAATGAGCAGTTCTTC
- | TRBJ2-5 | - | TRBV7-9 | CASSLAFDRGETQYF | TGTGCCAGCAGCTTAGCATTTGATAGGGGAGAGACCCAGTACTTC
- | TRBJ2-5 | TRBD1 | TRBV4-2 | CASSQMPGQGSTGGETQYF | TGTGCCAGCAGCCAGATGCCGGGACAGGGGTCTACCGGGGGTGAGACCCAGTACTTC
- | TRBJ2-7 | - | TRBV3-1/TRBV3-2 | CASSQVRTNSYEQYF | TGTGCCAGCAGCCAAGTGAGGACAAACTCCTACGAGCAGTACTTC
- | TRBJ1-1 | - | TRBV9 | CASSVGQDTEAFF | TGTGCCAGCAGCGTAGGGCAGGACACTGAAGCTTTCTTT
- | TRBJ1-1 | - | TRBV7-2 | CASSSTTGWNTEAFF | TGTGCCAGCAGCTCGACAACAGGGTGGAACACTGAAGCTTTCTTT
- | TRBJ1-4 | TRBD1 | TRBV25-1 | CASSEYRQGTEKLFF | TGTGCCAGCAGTGAATATCGACAGGGAACTGAAAAACTGTTTTTT
- | TRBJ1-2 | TRBD1 | TRBV4-1 | CASSQVGGQAEIGYTF | TGCGCCAGCAGCCAAGTGGGAGGACAGGCTGAGATTGGCTACACCTTC
- | TRBJ1-5 | - | TRBV5-1 | CASKVQDGPGWPQHF | TGCGCCAGCAAGGTCCAGGACGGACCCGGGTGGCCCCAGCATTTT